This TCR beta chain comes out of a study of blood T cells in healthy people across ages. A second about 7 to 11 cycle PCR used barcoded and J-beta primers. TCRdb reprocessed the 5' RACE reads via MiXCR and lists one record per CDR3 protein. The sample yields about 1.4 million distinct CDR3 sequences, 59% seen once. V was cut by 10 bases and J by 5 bases, with 22 bases left in between. This CDR3 comprises 15 residues. CDR1 is LGHDT, CDR2 YNNKEL, per germline (reference sequence). The receptor comes from a man in his late teens or twenties in good health. The chain recombines TRBV3-1 with TRBJ2-3; TRBD1 might be the D (6 bases). The sequenced sample consisted of blood. CDR3 coding DNA: TGTGCCACCAGTTTCAGGGGCTTAGAGAGAGATACGCAGTATTTT. It encodes CATSFRGLERDTQYF.